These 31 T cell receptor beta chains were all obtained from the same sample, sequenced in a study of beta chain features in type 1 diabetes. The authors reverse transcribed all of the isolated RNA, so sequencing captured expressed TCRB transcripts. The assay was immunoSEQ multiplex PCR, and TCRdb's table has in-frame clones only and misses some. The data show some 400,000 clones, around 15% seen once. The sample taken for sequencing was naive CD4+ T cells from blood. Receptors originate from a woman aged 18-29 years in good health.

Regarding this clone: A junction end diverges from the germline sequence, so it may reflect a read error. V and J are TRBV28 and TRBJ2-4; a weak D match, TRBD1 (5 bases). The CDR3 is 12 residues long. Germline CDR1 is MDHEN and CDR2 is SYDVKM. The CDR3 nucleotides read TGTGCCAGCAGTCAGCTGACAGACCCAAAGGACTTC. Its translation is CASSQLTDPKDF.

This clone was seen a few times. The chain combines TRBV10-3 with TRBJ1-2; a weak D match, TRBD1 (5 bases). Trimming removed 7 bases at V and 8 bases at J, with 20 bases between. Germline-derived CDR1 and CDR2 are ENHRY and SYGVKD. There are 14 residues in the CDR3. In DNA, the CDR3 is TGTGCCATCAAGGGGACTGCGGAGGAGGACGGCTACACCTTC. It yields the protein CAIKGTAEEDGYTF.

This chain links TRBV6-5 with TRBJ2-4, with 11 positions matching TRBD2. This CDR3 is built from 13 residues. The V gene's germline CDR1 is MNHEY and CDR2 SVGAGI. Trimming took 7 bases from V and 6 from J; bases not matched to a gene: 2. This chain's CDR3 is CASTLAGGNIQYF. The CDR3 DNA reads TGTGCCAGCACCCTAGCGGGAGGAAACATTCAGTACTTC.

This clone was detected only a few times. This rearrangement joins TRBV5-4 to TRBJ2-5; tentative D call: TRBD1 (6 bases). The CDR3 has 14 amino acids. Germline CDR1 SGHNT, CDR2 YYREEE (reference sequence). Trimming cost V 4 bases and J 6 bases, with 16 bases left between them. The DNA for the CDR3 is TGTGCCAGCAGCACCTCACAGGGTGCAAAGACCCAGTACTTC. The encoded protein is CASSTSQGAKTQYF.

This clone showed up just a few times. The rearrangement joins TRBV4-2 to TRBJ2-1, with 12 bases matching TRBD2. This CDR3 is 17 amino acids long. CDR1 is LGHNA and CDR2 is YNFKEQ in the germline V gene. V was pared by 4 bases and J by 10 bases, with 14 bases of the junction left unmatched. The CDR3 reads CASSPPHSSGRAWEQFF. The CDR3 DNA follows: TGTGCCAGCAGCCCTCCGCATTCTAGCGGGAGGGCATGGGAGCAGTTCTTC.

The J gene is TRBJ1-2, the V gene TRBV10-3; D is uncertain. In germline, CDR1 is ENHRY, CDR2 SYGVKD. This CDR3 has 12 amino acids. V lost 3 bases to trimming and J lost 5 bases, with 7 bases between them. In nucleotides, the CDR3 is TGTGCCATCAGTGACACGGGTTATGGCTACACCTTC. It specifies CAISDTGYGYTF.

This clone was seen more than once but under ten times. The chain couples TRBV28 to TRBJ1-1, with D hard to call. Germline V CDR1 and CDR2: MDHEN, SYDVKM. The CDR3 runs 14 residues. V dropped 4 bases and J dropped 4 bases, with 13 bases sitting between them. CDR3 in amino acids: CASSSPGPGTEAFF. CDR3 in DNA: TGTGCCAGCAGTTCGCCTGGCCCGGGCACTGAAGCTTTCTTT.

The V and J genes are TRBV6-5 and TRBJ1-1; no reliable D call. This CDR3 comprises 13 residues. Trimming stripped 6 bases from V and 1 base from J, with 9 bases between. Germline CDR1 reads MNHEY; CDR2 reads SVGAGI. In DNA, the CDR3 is TGTGCCAGCAGCGCTCAACAGAACACTGAAGCTTTCTTT. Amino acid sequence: CASSAQQNTEAFF.

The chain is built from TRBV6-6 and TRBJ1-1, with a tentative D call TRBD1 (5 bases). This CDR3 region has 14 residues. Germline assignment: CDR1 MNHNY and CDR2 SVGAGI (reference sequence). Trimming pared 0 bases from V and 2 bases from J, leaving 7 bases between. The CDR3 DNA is TGTGCCAGCAGTTACTCGCAGGGCAACACTGAAGCTTTCTTT. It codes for CASSYSQGNTEAFF.

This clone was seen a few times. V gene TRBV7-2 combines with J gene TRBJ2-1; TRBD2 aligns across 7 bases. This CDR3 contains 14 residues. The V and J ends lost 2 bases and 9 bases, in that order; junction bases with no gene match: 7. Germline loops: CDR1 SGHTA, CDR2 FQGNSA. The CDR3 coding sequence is TGTGCCAGCAGCTTATCCCGCGGGAGAAGTGAGCAGTTCTTC. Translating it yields CASSLSRGRSEQFF.

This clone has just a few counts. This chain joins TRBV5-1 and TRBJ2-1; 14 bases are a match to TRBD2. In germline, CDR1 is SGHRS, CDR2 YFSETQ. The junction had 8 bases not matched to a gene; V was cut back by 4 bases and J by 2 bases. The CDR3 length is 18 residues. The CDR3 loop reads CASSPGLAGGPTYNEQFF. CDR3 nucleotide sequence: TGCGCCAGCAGCCCTGGACTAGCGGGAGGCCCTACCTACAATGAGCAGTTCTTC.

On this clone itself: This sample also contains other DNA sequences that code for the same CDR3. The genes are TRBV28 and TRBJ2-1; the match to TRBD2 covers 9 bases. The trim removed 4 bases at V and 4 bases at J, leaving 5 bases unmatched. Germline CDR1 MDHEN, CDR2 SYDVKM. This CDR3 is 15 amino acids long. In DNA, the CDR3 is TGTGCCAGCAGTTCAGCGGGAGGAGGGTACAATGAGCAGTTCTTC. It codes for CASSSAGGGYNEQFF. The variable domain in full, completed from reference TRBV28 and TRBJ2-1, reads DVKVTQSSRYLVKRTGEKVFLECVQDMDHENMFWYRQDPGLGLRLIYFSYDVKMKEKGDIPEGYSVSREKKERFSLILESASTNQTSMYLCASSSAGGGYNEQFFGPGTRLTVL.

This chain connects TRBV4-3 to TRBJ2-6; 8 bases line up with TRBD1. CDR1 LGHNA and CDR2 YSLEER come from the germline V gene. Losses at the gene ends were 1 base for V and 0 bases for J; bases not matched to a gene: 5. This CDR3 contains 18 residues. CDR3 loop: CASSQAGGYSSGANVLTF. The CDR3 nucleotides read TGCGCCAGCAGCCAAGCAGGGGGCTATAGCTCTGGGGCCAACGTCCTGACTTTC.

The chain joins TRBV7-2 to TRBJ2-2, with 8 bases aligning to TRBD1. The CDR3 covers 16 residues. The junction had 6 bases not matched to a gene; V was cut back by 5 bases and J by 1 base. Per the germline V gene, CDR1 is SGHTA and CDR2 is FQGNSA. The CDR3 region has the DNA TGTGCCAGCAGCCGTACCGGGACAGGGAACACCGGGGAGCTGTTTTTT. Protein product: CASSRTGTGNTGELFF.

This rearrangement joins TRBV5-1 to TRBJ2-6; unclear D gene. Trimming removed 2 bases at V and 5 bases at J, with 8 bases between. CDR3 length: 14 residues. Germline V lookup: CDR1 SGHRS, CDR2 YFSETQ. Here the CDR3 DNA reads TGCGCCAGCAGCTTACGAGCCCGGGCCAACGTCCTGACTTTC. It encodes CASSLRARANVLTF. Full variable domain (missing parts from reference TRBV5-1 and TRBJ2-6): KAGVTQTPRYLIKTRGQQVTLSCSPISGHRSVSWYQQTPGQGLQFLFEYFSETQRNKGNFPGRFSGRQFSNSRSEMNVSTLELGDSALYLCASSLRARANVLTFGAGSRLTVL.

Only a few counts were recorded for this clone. For the CDR3, the DNA is TGTGCCAGCAGCTCGTACGGGGACATTCAGTACTTC. Amino acid sequence: CASSSYGDIQYF. The J gene is TRBJ2-4, the V gene TRBV11-2, with D maybe TRBD2 (5 bases). The CDR3 consists of 12 residues. Trimming took off 4 bases at V and 8 bases at J, with 9 bases between the two ends. CDR1 is SGHAT, CDR2 FQNNGV, per germline.

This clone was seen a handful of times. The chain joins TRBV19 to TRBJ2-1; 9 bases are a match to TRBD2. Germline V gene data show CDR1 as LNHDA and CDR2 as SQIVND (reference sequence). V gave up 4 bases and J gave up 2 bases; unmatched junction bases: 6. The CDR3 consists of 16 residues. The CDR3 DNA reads TGTGCCAGTAGTACCACTAGCGGGCCGCCCTACAATGAGCAGTTCTTC. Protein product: CASSTTSGPPYNEQFF.

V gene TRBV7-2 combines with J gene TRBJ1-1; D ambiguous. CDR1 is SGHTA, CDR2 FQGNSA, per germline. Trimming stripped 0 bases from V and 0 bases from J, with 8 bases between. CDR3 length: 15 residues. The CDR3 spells CASSLAGRVNTEAFF. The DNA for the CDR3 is TGTGCCAGCAGCTTAGCGGGCAGAGTGAACACTGAAGCTTTCTTT.

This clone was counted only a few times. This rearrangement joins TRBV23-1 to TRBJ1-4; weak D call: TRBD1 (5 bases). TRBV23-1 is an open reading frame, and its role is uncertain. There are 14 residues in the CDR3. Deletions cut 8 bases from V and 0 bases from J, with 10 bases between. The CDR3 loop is CASGSGPTNEKLFF. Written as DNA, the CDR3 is TGCGCCAGCGGGTCAGGGCCAACTAATGAAAAACTGTTTTTT.

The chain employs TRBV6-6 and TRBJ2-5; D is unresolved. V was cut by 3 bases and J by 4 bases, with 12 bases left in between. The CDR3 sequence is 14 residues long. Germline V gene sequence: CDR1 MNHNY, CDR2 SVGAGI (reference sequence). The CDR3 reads CASSYGRVGETQYF. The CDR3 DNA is TGTGCCAGCAGTTATGGTCGGGTTGGAGAGACCCAGTACTTC.

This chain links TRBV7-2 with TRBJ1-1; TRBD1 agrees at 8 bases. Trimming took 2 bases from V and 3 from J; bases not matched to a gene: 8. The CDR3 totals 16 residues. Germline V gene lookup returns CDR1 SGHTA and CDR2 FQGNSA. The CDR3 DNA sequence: TGTGCCAGCAGCTTACTTGAGGCCAGGGGGCACACTGAAGCTTTCTTT. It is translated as CASSLLEARGHTEAFF.

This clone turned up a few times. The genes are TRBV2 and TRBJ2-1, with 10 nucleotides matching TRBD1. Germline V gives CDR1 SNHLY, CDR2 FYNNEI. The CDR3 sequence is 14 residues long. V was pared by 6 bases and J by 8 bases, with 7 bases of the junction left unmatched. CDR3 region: CASRDRGLPDEQFF. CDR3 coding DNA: TGTGCCAGCAGGGACAGGGGGTTACCGGATGAGCAGTTCTTC.

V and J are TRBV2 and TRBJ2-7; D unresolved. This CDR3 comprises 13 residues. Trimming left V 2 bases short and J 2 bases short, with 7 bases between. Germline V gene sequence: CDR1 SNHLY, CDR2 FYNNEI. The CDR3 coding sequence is TGTGCCAGCAGTGAATCGTCGGCCTACGAGCAGTACTTC. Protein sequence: CASSESSAYEQYF.

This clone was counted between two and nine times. The CDR3 DNA reads as TGCGCCAGCAGCCCAGGTTCTGGAAACACCATATATTTT. As protein: CASSPGSGNTIYF. V usage is TRBV5-1 and J usage is TRBJ1-3, with no clear D. Trimming stripped 4 bases from V and 1 base from J, with 6 bases between. The germline V gene encodes CDR1 SGHRS and CDR2 YFSETQ. This CDR3 comprises 13 residues.

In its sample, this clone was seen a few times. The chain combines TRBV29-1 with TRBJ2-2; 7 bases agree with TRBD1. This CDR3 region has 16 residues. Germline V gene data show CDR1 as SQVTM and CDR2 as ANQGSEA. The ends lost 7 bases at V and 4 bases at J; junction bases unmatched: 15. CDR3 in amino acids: CSARFHRGSGTGELFF. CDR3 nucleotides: TGCAGCGCTCGATTTCACAGGGGAAGCGGCACCGGGGAGCTGTTTTTT.

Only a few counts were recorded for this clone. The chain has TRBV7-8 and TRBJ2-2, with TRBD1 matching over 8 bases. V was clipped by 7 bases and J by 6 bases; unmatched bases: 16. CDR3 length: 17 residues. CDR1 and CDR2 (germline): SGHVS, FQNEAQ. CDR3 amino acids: CASKREGGQALSGELFF. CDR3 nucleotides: TGTGCCAGCAAGAGGGAAGGGGGACAGGCTTTATCCGGGGAGCTGTTTTTT.

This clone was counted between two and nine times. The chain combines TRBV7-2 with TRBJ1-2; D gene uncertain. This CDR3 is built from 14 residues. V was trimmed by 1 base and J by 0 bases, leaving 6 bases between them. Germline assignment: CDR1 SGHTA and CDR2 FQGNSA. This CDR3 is CASSLGLANYGYTF. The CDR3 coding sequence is TGTGCCAGCAGCTTAGGGCTAGCTAACTATGGCTACACCTTC.

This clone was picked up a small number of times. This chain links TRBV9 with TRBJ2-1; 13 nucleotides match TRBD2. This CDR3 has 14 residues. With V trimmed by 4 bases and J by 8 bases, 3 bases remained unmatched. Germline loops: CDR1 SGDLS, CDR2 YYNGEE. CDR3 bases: TGTGCCAGCAGCCCAGGACTAGCGGGGGATGAGCAGTTCTTC. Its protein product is CASSPGLAGDEQFF.

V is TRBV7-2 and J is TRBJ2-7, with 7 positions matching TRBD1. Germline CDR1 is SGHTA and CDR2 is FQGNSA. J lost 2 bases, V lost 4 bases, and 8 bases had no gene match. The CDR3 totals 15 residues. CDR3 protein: CASSSRQGKAYEQYF. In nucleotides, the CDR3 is TGTGCCAGCAGCTCCCGACAGGGCAAAGCCTACGAGCAGTACTTC.

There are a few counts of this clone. In DNA, the CDR3 is TGTGCCAGCAGCCGACAGGGTAACTACGAGCAGTACTTC. It encodes CASSRQGNYEQYF. J is TRBJ2-7 and V is TRBV2; TRBD1 matches 7 bases. Germline loops: CDR1 SNHLY, CDR2 FYNNEI. Unmatched junction bases numbered 5, after V lost 6 bases and J lost 3 bases. This CDR3 is 13 amino acids long. The full variable domain, its missing parts supplied by reference TRBV2 and TRBJ2-7, is EPEVTQTPSHQVTQMGQEVILRCVPISNHLYFYWYRQILGQKVEFLVSFYNNEISEKSEIFDDQFSVERPDGSNFTLKIRSTKLEDSAMYFCASSRQGNYEQYFGPGTRLTVT.

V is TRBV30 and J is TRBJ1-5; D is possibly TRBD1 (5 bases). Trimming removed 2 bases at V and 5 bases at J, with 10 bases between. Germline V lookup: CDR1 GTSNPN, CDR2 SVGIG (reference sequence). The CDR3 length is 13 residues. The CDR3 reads CAWSRGVDQPQHF. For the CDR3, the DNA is TGTGCCTGGAGTCGGGGGGTGGATCAGCCCCAGCATTTT. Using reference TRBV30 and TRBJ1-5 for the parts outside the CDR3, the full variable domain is SQTIHQWPATLVQPVGSPLSLECTVEGTSNPNLYWYRQAAGRGLQLLFYSVGIGQISSEVPQNLSASRPQDRQFILSSKKLLLSDSGFYLCAWSRGVDQPQHFGDGTRLSIL.